The next 24 T cell receptor beta chains were all read from a single sample in a study of blood T cell repertoires in COVID-19. Only in-frame clones appear in the TCRdb table, and some are missing; sequencing was by immunoSEQ multiplex PCR. The table includes about 16,000 clones, 70% to 90% detected once. Sequencing used peripheral blood. These receptors all stem from a woman older than 75 with COVID-19, enrolled during active disease.

This chain connects TRBV9 to TRBJ2-1, with TRBD2 matching over 9 bases. This CDR3 is 17 amino acids long. Germline V CDR1 and CDR2: SGDLS, YYNGEE. With 4 bases clipped from V and 4 bases from J, the junction kept 12 bases outside the gene matches. The CDR3 nucleotides read TGTGCCAGCAGCTCAGGACAGCGGGGGGCATTATACAATGAGCAGTTCTTC. Translated: CASSSGQRGALYNEQFF.

This rearrangement joins TRBV2 to TRBJ2-5; D not certain. The V gene lost 7 bases and the J gene lost 4 bases, with 10 bases spanning the gap. Germline V gene sequence: CDR1 SNHLY, CDR2 FYNNEI. CDR3 length: 12 amino acids. CDR3 sequence (DNA): TGTGCCAGCAAGGAACGGGTAGAGACCCAGTACTTC. Amino acids: CASKERVETQYF.

The chain recombines TRBV1 with TRBJ2-3; whether TRBD2, the table's D call, matches the DNA was not checked. TRBV1 is labeled a pseudogene. The CDR3 is 17 residues long. Written as DNA, the CDR3 is TGCACCAGCAGCCAAGCCCCCACCGATGAGTACACAGATACGCAGTATTTT. Amino acids: CTSSQAPTDEYTDTQYF.

Points on this clone: Mismatch with germline at one junction end may stem from a read error. The V gene is TRBV10-3, the J gene TRBJ2-1; a possible D gene is TRBD2 (6 bases). Per the germline V gene, CDR1 is ENHRY and CDR2 is SYGVKD. The CDR3 contains 15 residues. Here the CDR3 reads CATSGRDSLYNEQFF. CDR3 nucleotides: TGTGCCACCAGTGGCCGGGACTCTCTGTACAATGAGCAGTTCTTC.

This clone has a single count. The rearrangement joins TRBV12-3 or TRBV12-4 to TRBJ1-5; 9 nucleotides agree with TRBD1. Germline trimming cut 5 bases from V and 7 bases from J; bases unmatched to any gene: 3. This CDR3 comprises 13 residues. CDR3 nucleotide sequence: TGTGCCAGCAGTACAGACAGGGGGCAGCCCCAGCATTTT. Translated: CASSTDRGQPQHF.

The gene calls are TRBV7-6 and TRBJ2-1; 7 nucleotides match TRBD2. Germline CDR1 SGHVS, CDR2 FNYEAQ. The CDR3 has 15 amino acids. With V trimmed by 3 bases and J by 10 bases, 12 bases remained unmatched. The CDR3 reads CASSLASGPLSEQFF. The CDR3 DNA is TGTGCCAGCAGCTTGGCTAGCGGCCCATTATCAGAGCAGTTCTTC.

This sequence joins TRBV7-9 and TRBJ2-6, with 8 bases lining up with TRBD1. From germline, CDR1 is SEHNR and CDR2 FQNEAQ (reference sequence). This CDR3 contains 17 residues. V gave up 5 bases and J gave up 0 bases; unmatched junction bases: 6. The CDR3 loop is CASSRGTGVSGANVLTF. CDR3 coding DNA: TGTGCCAGCAGCCGCGGGACAGGCGTCTCTGGGGCCAACGTCCTGACTTTC.

The chain carries TRBV19 and TRBJ2-5; TRBD1 might be the D (6 bases). V lost 5 bases and J 0 bases, leaving 22 bases between the germline ends. This CDR3 spans 18 amino acids. CDR1 is LNHDA and CDR2 is SQIVND in the germline V gene (reference sequence). CDR3 residues: CASSGSPEGVGYQETQYF. The CDR3, as DNA: TGTGCCAGTAGTGGCTCACCTGAGGGGGTGGGGTACCAAGAGACCCAGTACTTC.

This chain links TRBV7-3 with TRBJ2-3; 7 bases match TRBD1. CDR3 length: 15 amino acids. The V gene end was trimmed by 5 bases and the J gene end by 1 base; junction bases not matched to a gene: 6. From germline, CDR1 is SGHTA and CDR2 FQGTGA. The CDR3 sequence: CASSPQGKGTDTQYF. The CDR3 bases are TGTGCCAGCAGCCCACAGGGGAAGGGCACAGATACGCAGTATTTT.

This chain links TRBV2 with TRBJ2-7; D not resolved. Germline lookup yields CDR1 SNHLY and CDR2 FYNNEI. This CDR3 is 12 amino acids long. Between the trimmed V and J ends, which lost 5 bases and 0 bases, there was a span of 5 bases. In DNA, the CDR3 is TGTGCCAGCAGTCTGAGCTCCTACGAGCAGTACTTC. Its translation: CASSLSSYEQYF.

V usage is TRBV10-3 and J usage is TRBJ1-5, with 12 positions matching TRBD1. The CDR3 has 16 amino acids. Germline V lookup: CDR1 ENHRY, CDR2 SYGVKD. V trimming: 3 bases; J trimming: 6 bases; junction bases outside the gene matches: 6. Here the CDR3 reads CAISDSGQGARQPQHF. Here the CDR3 DNA reads TGTGCCATCAGTGACTCGGGACAGGGGGCCCGTCAGCCCCAGCATTTT.

The gene calls are TRBV19 and TRBJ2-1, with 8 nucleotides matching TRBD2. The trim removed 6 bases at V and 3 bases at J, leaving 10 bases unmatched. Germline V lookup: CDR1 LNHDA, CDR2 SQIVND (reference sequence). This CDR3 comprises 16 residues. CDR3 in amino acids: CASSSLSGTFYNEQFF. CDR3 coding DNA: TGTGCCAGTAGCTCCCTTAGCGGGACCTTCTACAATGAGCAGTTCTTC.

As DNA, the CDR3 is TGTGCCAGCAGCTTAGATTCAGCTGGGGCAGCTTTCTTT. It encodes CASSLDSAGAAFF. The chain links TRBV7-9 to TRBJ1-1, with a possible D match to TRBD1 (5 bases). The V and J ends lost 1 base and 10 bases respectively, with 13 bases between them. Germline V gene lookup returns CDR1 SEHNR and CDR2 FQNEAQ (reference sequence). CDR3 length: 13 amino acids.

V and J are TRBV24-1 and TRBJ1-5; 9 nucleotides match TRBD1. This CDR3 has 18 amino acids. V was clipped by 5 bases and J by 1 base; unmatched bases: 11. Germline CDR1 KGHDR, CDR2 SFDVKD. In DNA form, the CDR3 reads TGTGCCACCAGTGCAGCTTCCGGGACAGGGTTCAGCAATCAGCCCCAGCATTTT. Its translation: CATSAASGTGFSNQPQHF.

The chain carries TRBV19 and TRBJ2-1; D may be TRBD2 (5 bases). CDR3 size: 17 residues. Germline CDR1 is LNHDA and CDR2 is SQIVND (reference sequence). Trimming left V 0 bases short and J 5 bases short, with 17 bases between. Here the CDR3 reads CASSIEGARLAHNEQFF. For the CDR3, the DNA is TGTGCCAGTAGTATAGAAGGTGCGCGGCTAGCCCACAATGAGCAGTTCTTC.

The CDR3 is CATSDPGLSTLNEQFF. The CDR3 region has the DNA TGTGCCACCAGTGACCCTGGACTGTCTACCCTCAATGAGCAGTTCTTC. The V call is TRBV24-1, the J call TRBJ2-1, with D possibly matching TRBD2 (5 bases). V lost 4 bases, J lost 6 bases, and 18 bases lay in between. Germline V gives CDR1 KGHDR, CDR2 SFDVKD. This CDR3 comprises 16 residues.

This CDR3 reads CATESTGELFF. In nucleotides, the CDR3 is TGTGCCACCGAGAGTACTGGGGAGCTGTTTTTT. V is TRBV24-1 and J is TRBJ2-2; D uncertain. The CDR3 extends over 11 amino acids. Germline V lookup: CDR1 KGHDR, CDR2 SFDVKD. V lost 9 bases to trimming and J lost 8 bases, with 9 bases between them.

The CDR3 DNA sequence: TGTGCCAGCAGTGGATCCGGGACTAGCCCCCGCTACGAGCAGTACTTC. It yields the protein CASSGSGTSPRYEQYF. This chain joins TRBV2 and TRBJ2-7; 9 bases agree with TRBD2. This CDR3 has 16 residues. Trimming took 4 bases from V and 3 from J; bases not matched to a gene: 10. Germline CDR1 is SNHLY and CDR2 is FYNNEI. Based on the CDR3 plus reference TRBV2 and TRBJ2-7, the full variable domain is EPEVTQTPSHQVTQMGQEVILRCVPISNHLYFYWYRQILGQKVEFLVSFYNNEISEKSEIFDDQFSVERPDGSNFTLKIRSTKLEDSAMYFCASSGSGTSPRYEQYFGPGTRLTVT.

The J gene is TRBJ1-3, the V gene TRBV5-1; D unclear. The germline V gene has CDR1 SGHRS and CDR2 YFSETQ. The V gene lost 4 bases and the J gene lost 0 bases, with 8 bases spanning the gap. CDR3 length equals 14 residues. CDR3 amino acids: CASSRDGSGNTIYF. CDR3 DNA sequence: TGCGCCAGCAGCCGCGATGGCTCTGGAAACACCATATATTTT.

The genes are TRBV29-1 and TRBJ1-2; possibly TRBD1 for D (6 bases). Germline V CDR1 and CDR2: SQVTM, ANQGSEA. This CDR3 is built from 12 residues. Trimming shortened V by 7 bases and J by 2 bases, and 11 bases separated the two germline ends. This chain's CDR3 is CSARDINYGYTF. CDR3 in DNA: TGCAGCGCCCGGGACATCAACTATGGCTACACCTTC.

The V call is TRBV4-1, the J call TRBJ2-7, with D possibly TRBD2 on 5 matching bases. Germline CDR1 reads MGHRA; CDR2 reads YSYEKL. The CDR3 runs 16 residues. V shed 0 bases and J shed 7 bases, with 19 bases lying between them. CDR3 DNA: TGCGCCAGCAGCCAAGACGGGGTGGGGATACGAAATGAGCAGTACTTC. Translating gives CASSQDGVGIRNEQYF.

The genes are TRBV6-5 and TRBJ2-7; 8 bases are a match to TRBD2. Per the germline V gene, CDR1 is MNHEY and CDR2 is SVGAGI. The J segment lost 2 bases and the V segment lost 8 bases, leaving 11 bases of the junction unmatched. The CDR3 sequence is 15 residues long. The CDR3 bases are TGTGCCAGCCGCGCCAATAGCGGGACCGCCTACGAGCAGTACTTC. Translated: CASRANSGTAYEQYF.

The chain employs TRBV4-1 and TRBJ2-7, with TRBD2 matching 10 bases. The length of the CDR3 is 15 residues. The germline V gene has CDR1 MGHRA and CDR2 YSYEKL. V trimming: 2 bases; J trimming: 3 bases; junction bases outside the gene matches: 4. CDR3 sequence reads: CASSQTLAGNYEQYF. DNA of the CDR3: TGCGCCAGCAGCCAAACACTAGCGGGAAACTACGAGCAGTACTTC.

This sequence joins TRBV7-2 and TRBJ1-2, with D unclear. Germline V lookup: CDR1 SGHTA, CDR2 FQGNSA. This CDR3 is 15 amino acids long. The V and J ends lost 6 bases and 8 bases respectively, with 22 bases between them. CDR3 residues: CASRRPPTVQSGYTF. The DNA for the CDR3 is TGTGCCAGCAGGAGGCCGCCGACCGTTCAGTCCGGCTACACCTTC. Supplemented by reference TRBV7-2 and TRBJ1-2, the full variable domain reads GAGVSQSPSNKVTEKGKDVELRCDPISGHTALYWYRQSLGQGLEFLIYFQGNSAPDKSGLPSDRFSAERTGGSVSTLTIQRTQQEDSAVYLCASRRPPTVQSGYTFGSGTRLTVV.